The 10 T cell receptor beta chains below come from one sample, sequenced in a study of identical twins. TCRdb fed the 5' RACE reads into MiXCR, producing one record per CDR3 protein. The sample lists about 660,000 distinct CDR3 sequences, 8.5% to 9% occurring once. This same sample was also part of a study on yellow fever vaccine responses in identical twins.

Sequenced input: PBMCs. Receptors were obtained from a young woman in good health.

The chain uses TRBV20-1 and TRBJ2-1, with 14 bases aligning to TRBD2. This CDR3 has 13 residues. Losses at the gene ends were 3 bases for V and 12 bases for J; bases not matched to a gene: 4. Germline V lookup: CDR1 DFQATT, CDR2 SNEGSKA (reference sequence). In nucleotides, the CDR3 is TGCAGTGCTAGGGGACTAGCGGGGGCGGGGCAGTTCTTC. Its protein product is CSARGLAGAGQFF.

The sample holds many counts of this clonotype. The rearrangement links TRBV6-4 to TRBJ2-1, with D perhaps matching TRBD1 (7 bases). Germline assignment: CDR1 MRHNA and CDR2 SNTAGT. The germline V and J ends were trimmed by 6 bases and 2 bases, with 8 bases remaining between them. This CDR3 has 13 amino acids. The CDR3 region has the DNA TGTGCCAGCAGCAGGGGGGCCTACAATGAGCAGTTCTTC. Its protein product is CASSRGAYNEQFF.

This clonotype was seen only a few times. The chain recombines TRBV21-1 with TRBJ1-3. TRBV21-1 is designated a pseudogene. The CDR3 has 16 amino acids. CDR3 region: CASSNSRAQGGNTIYF. The CDR3 DNA follows: TGTGCCAGCAGCAACAGTCGGGCCCAGGGAGGAAACACCATATATTTT.

This chain links TRBV4-3 with TRBJ2-1; 9 bases are shared with TRBD2. V shed 0 bases and J 6 bases; nucleotides not matched to a gene: 18. Per germline, CDR1 LGHNA and CDR2 YSLEER. This CDR3 spans 20 amino acids. For the CDR3, the DNA is TGCGCCAGCAGCCAAGATACACTCGAAGATAGCGGGAGAATTGCCAATGAGCAGTTCTTC. Its protein product is CASSQDTLEDSGRIANEQFF.

A few counts support this clonotype. The rearrangement joins TRBV28 to TRBJ2-3; D is unclear. Germline V gives CDR1 MDHEN, CDR2 SYDVKM. The CDR3 spans 14 residues. Trimming stripped 1 base from V and 1 base from J, with 6 bases between. CDR3 nucleotides: TGTGCCAGCAGTTTATATACAGGCACAGATACGCAGTATTTT. Protein product: CASSLYTGTDTQYF.

The chain is built from TRBV2 and TRBJ2-3; no clear D. The CDR3 runs to 13 residues. Germline CDR1 reads SNHLY; CDR2 reads FYNNEI. Trimming left V 7 bases short and J 4 bases short, with 12 bases between. CDR3 in DNA: TGTGCCAGCACTAGGAATTTGGCAGATACGCAGTATTTT. It codes for CASTRNLADTQYF. The full variable domain, in which reference TRBV2 and TRBJ2-3 provide the parts outside the CDR3, is EPEVTQTPSHQVTQMGQEVILRCVPISNHLYFYWYRQILGQKVEFLVSFYNNEISEKSEIFDDQFSVERPDGSNFTLKIRSTKLEDSAMYFCASTRNLADTQYFGPGTRLTVL.

This clonotype showed up just a few times. V is TRBV28 and J is TRBJ1-1; D gene uncertain. The germline CDR1 and CDR2 sequences are MDHEN and SYDVKM. There are 14 residues in the CDR3. V shed 7 bases and J shed 5 bases, with 17 bases lying between them. The CDR3 loop is CASIGSPSGTEAFF. CDR3 DNA sequence: TGTGCCAGCATTGGTAGCCCGAGCGGGACTGAAGCTTTCTTT.

In its sample, this clonotype was seen many times. The CDR3 is CASSFDLGGYEQYF. CDR3 in DNA: TGCGCCAGCAGCTTCGACCTAGGAGGCTACGAGCAGTACTTC. The chain uses TRBV4-1 and TRBJ2-7, with D tentatively TRBD2 (5 bases). This CDR3 contains 14 residues. The germline gives CDR1 MGHRA, CDR2 YSYEKL. V lost 5 bases and J 3 bases, leaving 14 bases between the germline ends.

This clonotype has just a few counts. This chain links TRBV27 with TRBJ2-7; either TRBD1 or TRBD2 may fit D (6 bases each). Germline V gene lookup returns CDR1 MNHEY and CDR2 SMNVEV (reference sequence). V shed 4 bases and J shed 7 bases, with 20 bases lying between them. This CDR3 comprises 15 residues. The CDR3 here is CASSSTGMGGSEQYF. The CDR3 DNA reads TGTGCCAGCAGTTCAACAGGGATGGGAGGCTCAGAGCAGTACTTC.

Only a few counts were recorded for this clonotype. This chain uses TRBV7-8 with TRBJ2-1, with TRBD2 matching 12 bases. The CDR3 consists of 17 residues. Germline V gene sequence: CDR1 SGHVS, CDR2 FQNEAQ. J gave up 0 bases and V 2 bases, and 2 bases lay outside the gene matches. The CDR3 bases are TGTGCCAGCAGCTTAAGACTAGCGGGGGACTCCTACAATGAGCAGTTCTTC. Translating gives CASSLRLAGDSYNEQFF.